This T cell receptor (beta chain) is drawn from a study of blood T cell repertoires in COVID-19 (dated by TCRdb to about 2020). In the study overall: Collaborator samples came from the United States, Italy and Spain and covered acute and convalescent phases of COVID-19. The prospective study material was composed of cDNA or gDNA derived from T cells, B-cell-depleted T cells, or PBMCs. Deeply sampled blood TCRbeta repertoires from subjects exposed to, actively infected with, or recovered from COVID-19 were included in the dataset. A freely available public database, intended as a resource for researchers studying the immune response to SARS-CoV-2, is where the repertoires were released. The samples were drawn from two sources: the first 160 participants of the ongoing ImmuneRACE study, and fewer than 1,500 subjects contributed by 6 global collaborators. The sample metadata nearly always contained a de-identified subject ID, COVID-19 status, age in years and sex. Where HLA class I and class II types were available, the types were taken from metadata supplied by the sample provider, not from assay-based typing. What the authors observed across the whole study: Clinical and demographic metadata were provided uncurated, with the amount varying by source and participant.

The immunoSEQ Assay, a bias-controlled multiplex PCR, was used to amplify TCRbeta CDR3 regions from genomic DNA. Per the source publication's procedure: The number of nucleated cells in each sample was estimated by amplification of reference gene primers within the assay. To quantify the absolute abundance of each unique TCRbeta CDR3 rearrangement, sequence reads were collapsed and filtered. For each sample, productive Simpson clonality was calculated as the square root of Simpson's diversity index over productive rearrangements. TCRdb carries this immuneACCESS record with in-frame sequences only. Its versions omit some clonotypes, under half of them owing to an unresolved V gene in the studies checked, with the rest unexplained. The DNA was the basis for D and trimming; V, J and clone size are from that table. In this sample the table shows about 100,000 clones, 80% to 90% of which occur a single time. 2% to 3% of the sample lies in the top ten.

After removal of 5 bases from V and 6 bases from J, the junction retains 9 bases not matched to a gene. Via the germline V gene, CDR1 is SGHDN and CDR2 FVKESK. Its CDR3 holds 15 amino acids, cysteine through phenylalanine. Solely the CDR3 DNA is kept, with 45 bases framed from the first base. Participants in the prospective study were aged about 18 to 95 years, lived in 20 to 30 United States geographic areas, and enrolled through a virtual design. Cohort assignment in the prospective study relied on participant-reported clinical history from a screening survey and a study questionnaire. ImmuneRACE Cohort 3 recovered participants were defined by two consecutive negative NP/OP PCR tests, healthcare professional clearance, or symptom resolution. In the prospective study, whole blood, serum and a nasopharyngeal or oropharyngeal swab were collected from each participant by mobile phlebotomists. Additional blood draws and questionnaires over an approximately 2-month period could optionally be provided by prospective study participants. Before DNA extraction, prospective study blood samples were shipped either frozen or at room temperature.

This clone was observed a handful of times. Its antigen specificity is not known. Per-base quality was not reported, and no clone a single base away is much larger than it. In this chain, TRBV14 is recombined with TRBJ2-1; TRBD1 lines up with 8 middle nucleotides. The TCR originated in a woman aged 45-65 years who had recovered from COVID-19. Material: PBMCs or T cells enriched from blood (not recorded which). CDR3 reads: CASSGDRKGRNEQFF. The base sequence is TGTGCCAGCAGCGGGGACAGGAAGGGACGCAATGAGCAGTTCTTC. Outside the CDR3, residues come from the reference TRBV14 and TRBJ2-1 proteins, so the full variable domain is: EAGVTQFPSHSVIEKGQTVTLRCDPISGHDNLYWYRRVMGKEIKFLLHFVKESKQDESGMPNNRFLAERTGGTYSTLKVQPAELEDSGVYFCASSGDRKGRNEQFFGPGTRLTVL.